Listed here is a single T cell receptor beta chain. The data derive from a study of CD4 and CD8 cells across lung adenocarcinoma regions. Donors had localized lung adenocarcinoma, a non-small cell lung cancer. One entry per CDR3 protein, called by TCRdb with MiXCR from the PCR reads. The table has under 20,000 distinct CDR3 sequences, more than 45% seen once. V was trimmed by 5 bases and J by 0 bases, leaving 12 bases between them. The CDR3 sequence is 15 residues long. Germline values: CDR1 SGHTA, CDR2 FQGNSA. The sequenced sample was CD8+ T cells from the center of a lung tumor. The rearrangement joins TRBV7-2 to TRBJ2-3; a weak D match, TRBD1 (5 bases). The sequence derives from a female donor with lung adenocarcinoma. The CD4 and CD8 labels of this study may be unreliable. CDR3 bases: TGTGCCAGCAGCCCAGGGTACCTAAGCACAGATACGCAGTATTTT. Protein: CASSPGYLSTDTQYF.